A single sample gave rise to the 3 T cell receptor beta chains below, sequenced in a study of T-cell memory formation after mild COVID-19. TCRdb re-analysed the 5' RACE reads in MiXCR, keeping a single row per CDR3 protein. The profile shows 270,000 or so distinct CDR3 sequences, approximately 15% of them singletons. Sequenced input: PBMCs or a T cell subset sorted from them (not recorded which). The receptors come from a man aged 18 to 29 who had mild COVID-19 (a few samples of this study predate the infection). Cell type and time point are not known.

This clonotype came up a few times. This chain connects TRBV7-6 to TRBJ1-5; D might be TRBD1 (6 bases). CDR1 and CDR2 from the germline V gene are SGHVS and FNYEAQ. With 5 bases removed from V and 7 bases from J, the gap between germline ends came to 12 bases. The CDR3 is 13 amino acids. The CDR3 reads CASSPTGYQPQHF. DNA for the CDR3: TGTGCCAGCAGCCCCACAGGGTACCAGCCCCAGCATTTT. The full variable domain, rest sourced from reference TRBV7-6 and TRBJ1-5, is GAGVSQSPRYKVTKRGQDVALRCDPISGHVSLYWYRQALGQGPEFLTYFNYEAQQDKSGLPNDRFSAERPEGSISTLTIQRTEQRDSAMYRCASSPTGYQPQHFGDGTRLSIL.

This clonotype was picked up many times. The rearrangement joins TRBV20-1 to TRBJ2-4, with 11 nucleotides matching TRBD2. The V and J ends lost 1 base and 2 bases, in that order; junction bases with no gene match: 7. Per germline, CDR1 DFQATT and CDR2 SNEGSKA (reference sequence). The CDR3 is 17 amino acids. The CDR3: CSARVIAGGPTKNIQYF. The CDR3, as DNA: TGCAGTGCTAGAGTAATAGCGGGGGGGCCTACCAAAAACATTCAGTACTTC.

V usage is TRBV7-9 and J usage is TRBJ2-4; D is uncertain. Trimming took 4 bases from V and 0 from J, leaving 10 bases between them. The CDR3 spans 15 residues. Germline CDR1 SEHNR, CDR2 FQNEAQ (reference sequence). CDR3 bases: TGTGCCAGCAGCTCCCTCAGGATAGCCAAAAACATTCAGTACTTC. Amino acids: CASSSLRIAKNIQYF. Supplemented by reference TRBV7-9 and TRBJ2-4, the full variable domain reads DTGVSQNPRHKITKRGQNVTFRCDPISEHNRLYWYRQTLGQGPEFLTYFQNEAQLEKSRLLSDRFSAERPKGSFSTLEIQRTEQGDSAMYLCASSSLRIAKNIQYFGAGTRLSVL.